This T cell receptor beta chain was obtained from a study of a mutant IDH1 vaccine in newly diagnosed glioma. Looking at the study overall: The treated group averaged approximately 42 years old and was around 60% male, about 40% female. Previous care, which was radiotherapy, temozolomide, or both, most often involved both. Broader study findings: Pseudoprogression apparently lacked any relation to changes in top peripheral T cell clonotypes.

The time point denotes: baseline, week 1 (first vaccination visit). As to treatment: pre-vaccination baseline after standard-of-care therapy. New astrocytomas of WHO grade 3 or 4 that were IDH1-mutant and ATRX-lost were found in the donors. Clones were read by immunoSEQ multiplex PCR, and TCRdb kept only the in-frame ones, dropping some. Here the sample spans around 60,000 clones, approximately 91% being singletons. Per the germline V gene, CDR1 is MNHEY and CDR2 is SMNVEV (reference sequence). The CDR3 is 14 amino acids. J gave up 3 bases and V 5 bases, and 5 bases lay outside the gene matches. This clone came up once. Its matching antigen is unknown.

The clonotype originates from a man aged 50 to 60 with glioma. The genes are TRBV27 and TRBJ2-7; TRBD1 matches at 9 bases. Sequencing was performed on PBMCs, taken from a glioma patient treated with radiotherapy, temozolomide or both. CDR3 sequence reads: CASSGQGSFYEQYF. The DNA of the CDR3 is TGTGCCAGCAGTGGACAGGGGTCCTTCTACGAGCAGTACTTC.